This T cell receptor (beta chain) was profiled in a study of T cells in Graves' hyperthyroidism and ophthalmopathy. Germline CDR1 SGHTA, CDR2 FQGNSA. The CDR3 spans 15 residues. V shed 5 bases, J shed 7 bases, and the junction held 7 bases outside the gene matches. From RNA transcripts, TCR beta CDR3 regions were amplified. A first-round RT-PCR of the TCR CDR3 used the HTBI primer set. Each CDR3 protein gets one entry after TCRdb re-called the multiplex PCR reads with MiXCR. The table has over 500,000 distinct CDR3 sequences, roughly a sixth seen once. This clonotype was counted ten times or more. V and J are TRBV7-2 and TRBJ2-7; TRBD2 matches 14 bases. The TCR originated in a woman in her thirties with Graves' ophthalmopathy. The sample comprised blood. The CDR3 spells CASSPTSGRALEQYF. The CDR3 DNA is TGTGCCAGCAGCCCGACTAGCGGGAGGGCCTTGGAGCAGTACTTC.